The present TCR beta chain was sequenced within a study of T cells after yellow fever vaccination. Whole-study findings and limits: Repertoires obtained by FACS sorting could include abundant clonotypes that entered as contaminants from the bulk population.

A single record per CDR3 protein comes from TCRdb applying MiXCR to the 5' RACE reads. The sample carries hundreds of thousands of distinct CDR3 sequences, roughly 14% recorded once. This clonotype has a handful of counts. What it binds is unknown. Sequences were derived from PBMCs, sampled on the day of the yellow fever booster vaccination. The clonotype originates from a man aged 25-45 years who received the YFV17D yellow fever vaccine.

In DNA, the CDR3 is TGTGCCAGCAGCCCAGGGGACGCGTATCAGCCCCAGCATTTT. It specifies CASSPGDAYQPQHF. The V call is TRBV3-1, the J call TRBJ1-5, with D tentatively TRBD1 (6 bases). Germline CDR1 is LGHDT and CDR2 is YNNKEL (reference sequence). V lost 4 bases and J lost 5, with 12 bases in between. The length of the CDR3 is 14 residues.